A single sample gave rise to the 6 T cell receptor beta chains below, sequenced in a study of T cells after yellow fever vaccination. Each CDR3 protein is one row after TCRdb ran MiXCR on the 5' RACE reads. The data show fewer than 450,000 distinct CDR3 sequences, with approximately 8% seen just once and around 17% held by the top ten. The material was PBMCs, obtained approximately 47 days after the first yellow fever vaccination. Receptors originate from a man between 18 and 29 years old who received the YFV17D yellow fever vaccine.

This chain connects TRBV7-2 to TRBJ1-5; tentatively, D is TRBD1 (5 bases). This CDR3 contains 13 residues. Germline V lookup: CDR1 SGHTA, CDR2 FQGNSA. V lost 5 bases and J lost 5, with 10 bases in between. The CDR3 region is CASSEQDYQPQHF. The DNA for the CDR3 is TGTGCCAGCAGCGAACAGGACTATCAGCCCCAGCATTTT.

The rearrangement uses TRBV6-5 and TRBJ2-7, with TRBD1 identical over 8 bases. Trimming took 0 bases from V and 7 from J; bases not matched to a gene: 8. CDR1 MNHEY and CDR2 SVGAGI come from the germline V gene. This CDR3 has 15 residues. CDR3 sequence reads: CASSYSTGELGEQYF. The DNA for the CDR3 is TGTGCCAGCAGTTACTCGACAGGGGAGTTGGGGGAGCAGTACTTC.

The V and J genes are TRBV7-2 and TRBJ1-6, with TRBD1 matching 9 bases. J gave up 11 bases and V 7 bases, and 12 bases lay outside the gene matches. Germline assignment: CDR1 SGHTA and CDR2 FQGNSA. The length of the CDR3 is 15 residues. CDR3 nucleotides: TGTGCCAGCACCCTAGCCCCGGGACAGGGTGCACCCCTCCACTTT. This encodes CASTLAPGQGAPLHF.

This clonotype has at least ten counts. The J gene is TRBJ1-2, the V gene TRBV7-2; no clear D. V was pared by 5 bases and J by 8 bases, with 21 bases between. This CDR3 has 15 amino acids. Germline CDR1 is SGHTA and CDR2 is FQGNSA. The CDR3 coding sequence is TGTGCCAGCAGCCTACAAAACGCGATAGGCCAGGGCTACACCTTC. Its translation: CASSLQNAIGQGYTF.

This clonotype was counted a few times. The gene calls are TRBV7-2 and TRBJ2-5, with D perhaps matching TRBD2 (6 bases). Per the germline V gene, CDR1 is SGHTA and CDR2 is FQGNSA. The CDR3 runs 15 residues. V lost 1 base and J lost 5, with 14 bases in between. The CDR3 reads CASSLVPSGGETQYF. DNA of the CDR3: TGTGCCAGCAGCTTAGTTCCCAGTGGGGGGGAGACCCAGTACTTC.

This clonotype was recorded many times. The rearrangement uses TRBV7-3 and TRBJ2-3; 9 nucleotides line up with TRBD2. Germline V lookup: CDR1 SGHTA, CDR2 FQGTGA. The CDR3 runs 14 residues. V was pared by 3 bases and J by 3 bases, with 1 base of the junction left unmatched. CDR3 sequence: CASSFGLATDTQYF. CDR3 nucleotides: TGTGCCAGCAGCTTCGGACTAGCGACAGATACGCAGTATTTT.